This T cell receptor (beta chain) was identified in a study of blood T cell repertoires in COVID-19. Study background: The study drew acute and convalescent COVID-19 samples from the United States, Italy and Spain. Sample material is recorded as cDNA or gDNA derived from T cells, B-cell-depleted T cells, or PBMCs.

TCRdb's table, derived via immunoSEQ multiplex PCR, lists solely in-frame clones and lacks some. Of roughly 310,000 clones in the sample, roughly 88% were seen once. The V gene lost 6 bases and the J gene lost 10 bases, with 16 bases spanning the gap. Germline values: CDR1 SEHNR, CDR2 FQNEAQ (reference sequence). CDR3 length: 14 residues. Sequencing input: peripheral blood. The rearrangement links TRBV7-9 to TRBJ1-6; a possible D gene is TRBD1 (6 bases). This TCR came from a woman aged 50 to 65 with active or convalescent COVID-19. CDR3 in amino acids: CASSYRASESPLHF. Written as DNA, the CDR3 is TGTGCCAGCAGTTACAGGGCCTCCGAATCACCCCTCCACTTT.